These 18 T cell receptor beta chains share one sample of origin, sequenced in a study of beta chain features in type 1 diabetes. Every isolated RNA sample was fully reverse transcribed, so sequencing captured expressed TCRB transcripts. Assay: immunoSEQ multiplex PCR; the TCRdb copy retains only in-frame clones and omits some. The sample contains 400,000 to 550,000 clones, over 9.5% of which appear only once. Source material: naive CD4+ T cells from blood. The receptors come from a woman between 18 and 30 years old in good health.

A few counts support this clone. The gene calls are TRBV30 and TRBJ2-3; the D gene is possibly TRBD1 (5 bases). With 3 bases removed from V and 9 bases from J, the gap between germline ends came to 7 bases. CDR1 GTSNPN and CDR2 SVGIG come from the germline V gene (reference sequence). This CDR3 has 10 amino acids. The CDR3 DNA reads TGTGCCTGGAGGCAGGGCACGCAGTATTTT. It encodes CAWRQGTQYF.

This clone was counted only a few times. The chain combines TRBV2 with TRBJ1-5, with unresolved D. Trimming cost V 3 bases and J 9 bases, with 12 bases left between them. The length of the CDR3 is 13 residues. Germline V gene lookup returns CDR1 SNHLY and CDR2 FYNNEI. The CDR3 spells CASSDDPPGPQHF. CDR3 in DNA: TGTGCCAGCAGTGACGACCCTCCAGGGCCCCAGCATTTT.

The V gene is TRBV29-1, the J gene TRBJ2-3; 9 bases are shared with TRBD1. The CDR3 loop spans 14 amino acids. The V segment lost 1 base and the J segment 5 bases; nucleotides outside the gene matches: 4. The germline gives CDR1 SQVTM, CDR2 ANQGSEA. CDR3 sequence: CSVEVGQGGDTQYF. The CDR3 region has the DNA TGCAGCGTTGAAGTGGGACAGGGCGGAGATACGCAGTATTTT.

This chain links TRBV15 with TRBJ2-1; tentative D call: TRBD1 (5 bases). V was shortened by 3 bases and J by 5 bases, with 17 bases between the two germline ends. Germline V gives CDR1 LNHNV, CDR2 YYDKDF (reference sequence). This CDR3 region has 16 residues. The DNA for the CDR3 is TGTGCCACCAGCAGGGCGGCAGGGATTGGGGACAATGAGCAGTTCTTC. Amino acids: CATSRAAGIGDNEQFF.

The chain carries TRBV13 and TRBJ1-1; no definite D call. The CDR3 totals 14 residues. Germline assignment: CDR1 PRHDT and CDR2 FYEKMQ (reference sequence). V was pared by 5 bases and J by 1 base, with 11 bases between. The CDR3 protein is CASSPGQENTEAFF. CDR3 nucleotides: TGTGCCAGCAGCCCCGGGCAGGAGAACACTGAAGCTTTCTTT. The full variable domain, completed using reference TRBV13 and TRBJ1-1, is AAGVIQSPRHLIKEKRETATLKCYPIPRHDTVYWYQQGPGQDPQFLISFYEKMQSDKGSIPDRFSAQQFSDYHSELNMSSLELGDSALYFCASSPGQENTEAFFGQGTRLTVV.

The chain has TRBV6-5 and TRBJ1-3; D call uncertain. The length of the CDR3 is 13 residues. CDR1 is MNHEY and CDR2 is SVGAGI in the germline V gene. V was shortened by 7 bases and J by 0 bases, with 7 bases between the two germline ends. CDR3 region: CASKISSGNTIYF. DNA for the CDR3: TGTGCCAGCAAGATATCCTCTGGAAACACCATATATTTT.

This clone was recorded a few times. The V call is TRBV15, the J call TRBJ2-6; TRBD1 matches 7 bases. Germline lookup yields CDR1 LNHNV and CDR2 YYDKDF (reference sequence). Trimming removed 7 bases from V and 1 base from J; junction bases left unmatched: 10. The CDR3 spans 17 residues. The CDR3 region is CATKHGTAHSGANVLTF. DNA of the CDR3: TGTGCCACCAAACATGGGACAGCTCATTCTGGGGCCAACGTCCTGACTTTC.

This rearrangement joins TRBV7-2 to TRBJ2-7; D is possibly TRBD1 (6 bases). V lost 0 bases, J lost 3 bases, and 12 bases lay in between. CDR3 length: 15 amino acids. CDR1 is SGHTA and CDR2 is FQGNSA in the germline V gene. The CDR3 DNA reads TGTGCCAGCAGCTTAGCGGGACAAGCTCTCTACGAGCAGTACTTC. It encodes CASSLAGQALYEQYF.

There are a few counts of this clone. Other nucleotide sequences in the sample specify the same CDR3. As DNA, the CDR3 is TGTGCCAGCAGCGTCCGGGACAGAGTTTACAATGAGCAGTTCTTC. Protein sequence: CASSVRDRVYNEQFF. The V call is TRBV9, the J call TRBJ2-1; 7 nucleotides line up with TRBD1. Looked up from germline, CDR1 is SGDLS and CDR2 is YYNGEE. V was clipped by 2 bases and J by 4 bases; unmatched bases: 6. The CDR3 contains 15 residues.

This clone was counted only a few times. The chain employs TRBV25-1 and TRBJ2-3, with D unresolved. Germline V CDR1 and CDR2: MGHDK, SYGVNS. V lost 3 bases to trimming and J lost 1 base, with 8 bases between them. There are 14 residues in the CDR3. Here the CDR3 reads CASSDATGTDTQYF. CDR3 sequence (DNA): TGTGCCAGCAGTGATGCGACTGGCACAGATACGCAGTATTTT.

CDR3 protein: CASGDRVRNSPLHF. CDR3 sequence (DNA): TGTGCCAGCGGCGACAGGGTGCGGAATTCACCCCTCCACTTT. V gene TRBV28 combines with J gene TRBJ1-6, with 7 nucleotides matching TRBD1. Per the germline V gene, CDR1 is MDHEN and CDR2 is SYDVKM. The CDR3 length is 14 residues. V lost 8 bases, J lost 7 bases, and 8 bases stayed unmatched.

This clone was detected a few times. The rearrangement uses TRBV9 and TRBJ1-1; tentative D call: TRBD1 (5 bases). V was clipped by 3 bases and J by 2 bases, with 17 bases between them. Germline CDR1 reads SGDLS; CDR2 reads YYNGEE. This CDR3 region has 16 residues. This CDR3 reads CASSGPRWGGNTEAFF. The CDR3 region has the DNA TGTGCCAGCAGCGGACCGCGTTGGGGCGGAAACACTGAAGCTTTCTTT.

CDR3 nucleotide sequence: TGTGCCAGCAGCCAAACAGGGGTAGGCCTTAATTCACCCCTCCACTTT. This sequence encodes CASSQTGVGLNSPLHF. The chain combines TRBV7-2 with TRBJ1-6, with TRBD1 identical over 7 bases. This CDR3 contains 16 residues. Germline trimming cut 5 bases from V and 6 bases from J; bases unmatched to any gene: 10. Germline V gene lookup returns CDR1 SGHTA and CDR2 FQGNSA.

The CDR3: CASSRWGPYGYTF. The CDR3 region has the DNA TGTGCCAGCAGCCGATGGGGGCCCTATGGCTACACCTTC. The rearrangement uses TRBV5-6 and TRBJ1-2, with a tentative D call TRBD1 (6 bases). V dropped 4 bases and J dropped 4 bases, with 11 bases sitting between them. CDR1 is SGHDT and CDR2 is YYEEEE in the germline V gene. CDR3 length: 13 amino acids.

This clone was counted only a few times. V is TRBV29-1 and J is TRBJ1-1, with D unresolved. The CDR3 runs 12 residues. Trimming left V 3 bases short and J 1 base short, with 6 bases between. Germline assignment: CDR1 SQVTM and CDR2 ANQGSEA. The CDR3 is CSVEAWNTEAFF. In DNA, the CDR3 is TGCAGCGTTGAGGCATGGAACACTGAAGCTTTCTTT.

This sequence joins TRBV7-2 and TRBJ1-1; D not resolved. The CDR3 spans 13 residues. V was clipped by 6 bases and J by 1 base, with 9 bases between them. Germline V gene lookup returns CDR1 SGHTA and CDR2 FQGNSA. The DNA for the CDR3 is TGTGCCAGCAGGCCGACACCGAACACTGAAGCTTTCTTT. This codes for CASRPTPNTEAFF.

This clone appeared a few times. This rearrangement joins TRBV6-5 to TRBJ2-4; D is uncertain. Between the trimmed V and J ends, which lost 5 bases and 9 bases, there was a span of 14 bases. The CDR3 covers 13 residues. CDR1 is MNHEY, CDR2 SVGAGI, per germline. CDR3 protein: CASSPTLFRIQYF. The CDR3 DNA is TGTGCCAGCAGTCCTACGTTATTTCGCATTCAGTACTTC.

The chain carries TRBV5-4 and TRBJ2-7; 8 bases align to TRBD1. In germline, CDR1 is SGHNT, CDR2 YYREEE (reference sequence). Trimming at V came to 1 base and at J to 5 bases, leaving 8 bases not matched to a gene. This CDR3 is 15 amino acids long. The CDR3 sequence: CASSLSFQGADEQYF. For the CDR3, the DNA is TGTGCCAGCAGCTTGTCCTTCCAGGGGGCGGACGAGCAGTACTTC. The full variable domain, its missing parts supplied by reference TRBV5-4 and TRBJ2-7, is ETGVTQSPTHLIKTRGQQVTLRCSSQSGHNTVSWYQQALGQGPQFIFQYYREEENGRGNFPPRFSGLQFPNYSSELNVNALELDDSALYLCASSLSFQGADEQYFGPGTRLTVT.